The 9 T cell receptor beta chains listed next were all sequenced from one sample in a study of blood T cell repertoires in COVID-19 (dated by TCRdb to 2020 to 2021). Libraries were constructed by the immunoSEQ multiplex PCR assay. TCRdb carries this immuneACCESS record with in-frame sequences only. Its versions omit some clonotypes, under half of them owing to an unresolved V gene in the studies checked, with the rest unexplained. The sample table holds tens of thousands of clones, of which 83% were seen once. The ten largest clones take up 25% to 35% of the sample. The specimen was peripheral blood. The receptor set was obtained from a woman at least 80 years old with acute or convalescent COVID-19.

This clone was recorded only once. The chain links TRBV21-1 to TRBJ1-1. TRBV21-1 is designated a pseudogene. The CDR3 runs 13 residues. The CDR3 reads CASSKQEGIEAFF. For the CDR3, the DNA is TGTGCCAGCAGCAAACAGGAGGGGATTGAAGCTTTCTTT.

This clone was seen a handful of times. The V and J genes are TRBV4-1 and TRBJ2-3; D not certain. The CDR3 is 14 amino acids. V shed 5 bases and J shed 2 bases, with 11 bases lying between them. In germline, CDR1 is MGHRA, CDR2 YSYEKL. The CDR3 sequence is CASSFLLATDTQYF. The CDR3 nucleotides read TGCGCCAGCAGCTTCTTATTGGCCACAGATACGCAGTATTTT.

This chain joins TRBV19 and TRBJ2-1; 11 bases fit TRBD2. This CDR3 is built from 15 residues. Trimming removed 5 bases from V and 12 bases from J; junction bases left unmatched: 12. Per germline, CDR1 LNHDA and CDR2 SQIVND (reference sequence). The CDR3 DNA reads as TGTGCCAGTAGTGATTATAGCGGGAGGGCCGGGGTGCAGTTCTTC. Translating it yields CASSDYSGRAGVQFF.

The rearrangement joins TRBV4-3 to TRBJ1-4; 9 bases fit TRBD1. There are 15 residues in the CDR3. The ends lost 3 bases at V and 7 bases at J; junction bases unmatched: 6. The germline V gene has CDR1 LGHNA and CDR2 YSLEER. The CDR3: CASSQNRGLVEKLFF. DNA for the CDR3: TGCGCCAGCAGCCAGAACAGGGGGCTTGTTGAAAAACTGTTTTTT.

The chain carries TRBV23-1 and TRBJ1-5, with a weak D call TRBD1 (6 bases). TRBV23-1 is filed as an ORF, its function uncertain. The CDR3 contains 16 residues. The V end lost 3 bases, the J end lost 7 bases, and 19 bases lay between the germline ends. The CDR3 nucleotides read TGCGCCAGCAGTCATTTGGACAGTTTAAGGAAGCAGCCCCAGCATTTT. Translated: CASSHLDSLRKQPQHF.

This clone was observed a few times. The V and J genes are TRBV2 and TRBJ1-5, with 7 bases matching TRBD1. V lost 1 base and J lost 4; bases outside the gene matches: 7. The CDR3 spans 16 residues. The germline CDR1 and CDR2 sequences are SNHLY and FYNNEI. The CDR3 loop reads CASSEGITGENQPQHF. The CDR3 DNA reads as TGTGCCAGCAGTGAAGGGATAACAGGGGAGAATCAGCCCCAGCATTTT.

This rearrangement joins TRBV11-3 to TRBJ2-1, with 11 bases identical to TRBD2. Germline lookup yields CDR1 SGHNT and CDR2 YENEEA. The ends lost 5 bases at V and 7 bases at J; junction bases unmatched: 4. The CDR3 runs to 14 residues. CDR3 region: CASSTGTSGNEQFF. The CDR3 coding sequence is TGTGCCAGCAGCACCGGGACTAGCGGAAATGAGCAGTTCTTC.

The rearrangement links TRBV21-1 to TRBJ2-1; TRBD2 is the table's D call and was not checked against the DNA. TRBV21-1 is deemed a pseudogene. This CDR3 is 14 amino acids long. CDR3 nucleotide sequence: TGTGCCAGCAGTGGACTAGCGGGATGCCATGAGCAGTTCTTC. Its protein is CASSGLAGCHEQFF.

In DNA form, the CDR3 reads TGTGCCAGCAGCTTGGTTAGCGGGAGGGTGAGGAATGAGCAGTTCTTC. Translating gives CASSLVSGRVRNEQFF. V gene TRBV5-5 combines with J gene TRBJ2-1; 11 bases align to TRBD2. Germline loops: CDR1 SGHKS, CDR2 YYEKEE (reference sequence). V shed 0 bases, J shed 7 bases, and the junction held 6 bases outside the gene matches. The CDR3 contains 16 residues.